The clone carrying this T cell receptor (beta chain) has a handful of counts. This same CDR3 is encoded by further DNA sequences in the sample. This entry belongs to a study of CD8+ T cells in alopecia areata. Treatment of the sample: oral pan-JAK inhibitor, 5-10 mg twice daily. This CDR3 has 13 residues. The ends were cut back, 1 base at V and 4 bases at J, with 8 bases in the middle. Germline lookup yields CDR1 GTSNPN and CDR2 SVGIG (reference sequence). After isolation, RNA underwent reverse transcription to generate cDNA as the sequencing template. The table came from immunoSEQ multiplex PCR; TCRdb's copy has only in-frame clones and leaves some out. The sample holds under 250,000 clones, more than 45% seen once.

This TCR was recovered from a human donor with alopecia areata. V and J are TRBV30 and TRBJ1-5, with D unclear. Here the sequenced sample was CD4+ T cells sorted from blood, taken at week 4, from a patient treated with tofacitinib. CDR3 residues: CAWSGGDNQPQHF. CDR3 in DNA: TGTGCCTGGAGTGGTGGGGATAATCAGCCCCAGCATTTT. The variable domain in full, completed from reference TRBV30 and TRBJ1-5, reads SQTIHQWPATLVQPVGSPLSLECTVEGTSNPNLYWYRQAAGRGLQLLFYSVGIGQISSEVPQNLSASRPQDRQFILSSKKLLLSDSGFYLCAWSGGDNQPQHFGDGTRLSIL.